This TCR beta chain was found in a study of T-cell memory formation after mild COVID-19. TCRdb independently ran MiXCR on the 5' RACE reads; one entry per CDR3 protein. The sample comprises around 340,000 distinct CDR3 sequences, roughly an eighth of which are singletons, and about 20% rests with the top ten. This CDR3 spans 11 amino acids. Trimming took off 3 bases at V and 7 bases at J, with 4 bases between the two ends. Looked up from germline, CDR1 is DFQATT and CDR2 is SNEGSKA (reference sequence). The receptor was derived from a man aged 18 to 35 who had mild COVID-19 (a few samples of this study predate the infection). Cell type and time point are not known. Sequenced: PBMCs or a T cell subset sorted from them (not recorded which). The chain joins TRBV20-1 to TRBJ1-6; D ambiguous. Written as DNA, the CDR3 is TGCAGTGCTAGGGTCAATTCACCCCTCCACTTT. It yields the protein CSARVNSPLHF.